This is a list of T cell receptor beta chains from one sample in a study of TIL therapy for anti-PD-1-resistant metastatic lung cancer. Generated by immunoSEQ multiplex PCR, the TCRdb table keeps only in-frame clones and is missing some. The table has 35,000 to 55,000 clones, around 80% seen once. Source: blood, taken at baseline. All receptors derive from a man between 70 and 80 years old with non-small cell lung cancer. Both conserved end residues are part of each CDR3. A D gene is named only where the DNA matches it firmly. Clone size appears in some rows only: once, few, many, or a class for an expanded clone.

clone size	D gene	J gene	V gene	CDR3 protein	CDR3 DNA
-	-	TRBJ2-1	TRBV21-1	CASSKNPGQNNEQFF	TGTGCCAGCAGCAAAAATCCGGGACAGAACAATGAGCAGTTCTTC
-	-	TRBJ2-5	TRBV5-1	CASSTDLTTETQYF	TGCGCCAGCAGCACGGACCTGACGACGGAGACCCAGTACTTC
once	TRBD1	TRBJ2-5	TRBV2	CAAGLYGQGEETQYF	TGTGCCGCAGGCCTATATGGACAGGGCGAAGAGACCCAGTACTTC
-	TRBD1	TRBJ2-1	TRBV6-4	CASSERDRGSNEQFF	TGTGCCAGCAGTGAAAGGGACAGGGGTAGCAATGAGCAGTTCTTC
-	TRBD2	TRBJ2-1	TRBV19	CASSIGRGANEQFF	TGTGCCAGTAGTATCGGGCGGGGGGCCAATGAGCAGTTCTTC
-	TRBD1	TRBJ2-7	TRBV6-4	CASSETGTGYEQYF	TGTGCCAGCAGCGAGACCGGGACAGGATACGAGCAGTACTTC
-	-	TRBJ1-1	TRBV9	CASSSRVDTEAFF	TGTGCCAGCAGCAGCAGGGTAGACACTGAAGCTTTCTTT
-	TRBD1	TRBJ1-5	TRBV19	CASSISSGTGGAGQPQHF	TGTGCCAGTAGTATATCTTCGGGGACAGGGGGCGCGGGACAGCCCCAGCATTTT
once	-	TRBJ2-5	TRBV21-1	CASSKYPRGGRLGETQYF	TGTGCCAGCAGCAAATACCCTCGTGGCGGGAGGTTGGGAGAGACCCAGTACTTC
few	-	TRBJ1-1	TRBV20-1	CSASRGGIAFF	TGCAGTGCTTCGAGGGGAGGGATTGCTTTCTTT
-	-	TRBJ1-5	TRBV30	CAWSIGQSNQPQHF	TGTGCCTGGAGTATAGGACAGAGCAATCAGCCCCAGCATTTT
-	-	TRBJ2-1	TRBV18	CASSPPVSVGNNEQFF	TGTGCCAGCTCACCACCGGTTAGCGTAGGCAACAATGAGCAGTTCTTC
-	-	TRBJ1-1	TRBV6-5	CASSYLVQGIVAEAFF	TGTGCCAGCAGTTACCTCGTCCAGGGGATCGTTGCTGAAGCTTTCTTT
-	-	TRBJ1-5	TRBV10-2	CASGGGGTNQPQHF	TGCGCCAGCGGAGGGGGAGGGACCAATCAGCCCCAGCATTTT
few	TRBD2	TRBJ2-7	TRBV6-5	CASSPSGFSYEQYF	TGTGCCAGCAGTCCTAGCGGGTTCTCCTACGAGCAGTACTTC
few	-	TRBJ1-1	TRBV7-3	CASSSALNTEAFF	TGTGCCAGCAGCTCTGCGTTGAACACTGAAGCTTTCTTT
-	TRBD2	TRBJ2-7	TRBV5-1	CASSLELAGGYEQYF	TGCGCCAGCAGCTTGGAGCTAGCGGGAGGATACGAGCAGTACTTC
-	-	TRBJ2-3	TRBV7-2	CASSLDEYTQYF	TGTGCCAGCAGCTTAGATGAATATACGCAGTATTTT
-	-	TRBJ2-5	TRBV28	CASSYSRATGTQYF	TGTGCCAGCAGCTATTCCAGGGCGACTGGGACCCAGTACTTC
-	TRBD2	TRBJ2-1	TRBV5-4	CASSPRTSGRNEQFF	TGTGCCAGCAGCCCAAGGACTAGCGGGAGGAATGAGCAGTTCTTC
-	TRBD2	TRBJ2-1	TRBV5-1	CASSLGGAGGRDEQFF	TGCGCCAGCAGCTTGGGGGGAGCGGGAGGTAGAGATGAGCAGTTCTTC
-	TRBD2	TRBJ2-5	TRBV2	CASRDGLAGPAETQYF	TGTGCCAGCAGAGACGGACTAGCGGGACCTGCGGAGACCCAGTACTTC
-	TRBD1	TRBJ2-7	TRBV4-1	CASSLDRGRGYEQYF	TGCGCCAGCAGCTTGGACAGGGGGCGCGGCTACGAGCAGTACTTC